Below, 3 T cell receptor beta chains from the same sample are listed, as sequenced in a study of CD8+ T cells in alopecia areata. Extracted RNA was reverse transcribed into cDNA, the sequencing template. Method: immunoSEQ multiplex PCR; TCRdb's copy keeps in-frame clones and lacks some. The table has approximately 66,000 clones, roughly 60% seen once. The sequences come from CD8+ T cells sorted from blood, collected at week 0. Receptors originate from a human donor with alopecia areata.

This rearrangement joins TRBV30 to TRBJ2-7; 10 nucleotides agree with TRBD1. This CDR3 comprises 14 residues. J gave up 4 bases and V 4 bases, and 7 bases lay outside the gene matches. Germline CDR1 GTSNPN, CDR2 SVGIG (reference sequence). CDR3 nucleotide sequence: TGTGCCTGGACGGAGGGACAGGGGATATACGAGCAGTACTTC. Its protein is CAWTEGQGIYEQYF.

The chain has TRBV29-1 and TRBJ2-7, with D maybe TRBD1 (7 bases). The V end lost 3 bases, the J end lost 6 bases, and 18 bases lay between the germline ends. The germline V gene has CDR1 SQVTM and CDR2 ANQGSEA. The CDR3 is 14 amino acids. The CDR3 spells CSVEGGTETAEQYF. CDR3 coding DNA: TGCAGCGTTGAGGGCGGGACAGAGACTGCCGAGCAGTACTTC.

The chain employs TRBV5-1 and TRBJ1-1, with D hard to call. This CDR3 has 16 amino acids. From germline, CDR1 is SGHRS and CDR2 YFSETQ. V dropped 3 bases and J dropped 3 bases, with 18 bases sitting between them. In nucleotides, the CDR3 is TGCGCCAGCAGCTCCGTACTAAGTTCGGCGGACACTGAAGCTTTCTTT. It codes for CASSSVLSSADTEAFF. Complete variable domain (other parts from reference TRBV5-1 and TRBJ1-1): KAGVTQTPRYLIKTRGQQVTLSCSPISGHRSVSWYQQTPGQGLQFLFEYFSETQRNKGNFPGRFSGRQFSNSRSEMNVSTLELGDSALYLCASSSVLSSADTEAFFGQGTRLTVV.